Presented here are 28 T cell receptor beta chains from one specimen sequenced in a study. In TCRdb, the RT-PCR reads were re-called with MiXCR into one record per CDR3 protein. This table has about 680,000 distinct CDR3 sequences, approximately 15% appearing once. The specimen was memory CD4+ T cells from blood. These receptors came from a female donor in good health, serving as a healthy control.

The chain uses TRBV5-8 and TRBJ2-2, with unresolved D. Germline CDR1 and CDR2: SGHTS and YDEGEE. CDR3 length: 13 amino acids. Trimming stripped 1 base from V and 6 bases from J, with 7 bases between. CDR3 nucleotides: TGTGCCAGCAGCTTGTCATACGCCGGGGAGCTGTTTTTT. Residues: CASSLSYAGELFF. Full variable domain (remainder filled in from reference TRBV5-8 and TRBJ2-2): EAGVTQSPTHLIKTRGQQATLRCSPISGHTSVYWYQQALGLGLQFLLWYDEGEERNRGNFPPRFSGRQFPNYSSELNVNALELEDSALYLCASSLSYAGELFFGEGSRLTVL.

The chain employs TRBV18 and TRBJ1-2, with TRBD1 identical over 9 bases. CDR3 length: 14 amino acids. CDR1 KGHSH and CDR2 LQKENI come from the germline V gene. V gave up 3 bases and J gave up 6 bases; unmatched junction bases: 5. The CDR3 sequence is CASSPETGGHGYTF. DNA of the CDR3: TGTGCCAGCTCACCCGAAACAGGGGGCCATGGCTACACCTTC.

This clonotype came up many times. The rearrangement joins TRBV7-2 to TRBJ2-1, with D uncertain. The CDR3 spans 15 residues. CDR1 and CDR2 (germline): SGHTA, FQGNSA. V was shortened by 4 bases and J by 5 bases, with 15 bases between the two germline ends. The CDR3 region is CASSSQTGPDNEQFF. The DNA for the CDR3 is TGTGCCAGCAGCTCCCAAACGGGCCCTGACAATGAGCAGTTCTTC.

This clonotype was observed a single time. The V and J genes are TRBV5-1 and TRBJ2-3; TRBD1 agrees at 9 bases. Per the germline V gene, CDR1 is SGHRS and CDR2 is YFSETQ. V shed 4 bases and J 4 bases; nucleotides not matched to a gene: 10. CDR3 length equals 16 residues. The CDR3 loop is CASSSRTGAGSDTQYF. The CDR3 DNA is TGCGCCAGCAGCAGTCGGACAGGGGCCGGGTCAGATACGCAGTATTTT.

This clonotype was recorded many times. The chain recombines TRBV6-5 with TRBJ2-3; weak D call: TRBD2 (6 bases). Germline V gene sequence: CDR1 MNHEY, CDR2 SVGAGI. This CDR3 contains 15 residues. V lost 6 bases and J lost 2, with 15 bases in between. The CDR3 region has the DNA TGTGCCAGCAGCCGTCTAGCGAGAAACACAGATACGCAGTATTTT. Translating gives CASSRLARNTDTQYF.

The chain is built from TRBV4-2 and TRBJ2-3; 11 bases match TRBD2. After removal of 0 bases from V and 4 bases from J, the junction contained 9 bases not matched to a gene. Germline V gene sequence: CDR1 LGHNA, CDR2 YNFKEQ. This CDR3 has 18 residues. DNA for the CDR3: TGTGCCAGCAGCCAAGATTGGGTAGCGGGAGGGCGTTCAGATACGCAGTATTTT. Amino acid sequence: CASSQDWVAGGRSDTQYF.

This clonotype was detected many times. The V call is TRBV5-1, the J call TRBJ1-1; the D is unclear. Looked up from germline, CDR1 is SGHRS and CDR2 is YFSETQ. V was pared by 0 bases and J by 6 bases, with 12 bases between. The CDR3 is 14 residues long. CDR3 amino acids: CASSLVAGTAEAFF. Here the CDR3 DNA reads TGCGCCAGCAGCTTGGTAGCCGGAACGGCTGAAGCTTTCTTT.

The V call is TRBV5-1, the J call TRBJ1-1; 8 positions match TRBD1. V was clipped by 7 bases and J by 0 bases; unmatched bases: 17. Looked up from germline, CDR1 is SGHRS and CDR2 is YFSETQ. This CDR3 contains 18 residues. The CDR3 is CASRPSGQGILMNTEAFF. The CDR3 DNA reads as TGCGCCAGCCGACCATCCGGACAGGGCATCCTCATGAACACTGAAGCTTTCTTT.

Many counts were recorded for this clonotype. J is TRBJ2-1 and V is TRBV5-1, with D uncertain. Germline CDR1 reads SGHRS; CDR2 reads YFSETQ. The CDR3 consists of 14 residues. Deletions cut 6 bases from V and 5 bases from J, with 15 bases between. Here the CDR3 reads CASKAGPLDNEQFF. CDR3 in DNA: TGCGCCAGCAAAGCCGGGCCATTGGACAATGAGCAGTTCTTC.

The chain carries TRBV5-5 and TRBJ2-1; 9 bases fit TRBD1. The CDR3 covers 16 residues. Germline CDR1 is SGHKS and CDR2 is YYEKEE (reference sequence). Unmatched junction bases numbered 13, after V lost 4 bases and J lost 8 bases. As DNA, the CDR3 is TGTGCCAGCAGCGTGGCCGGGACAGGGAATTGGTATGAGCAGTTCTTC. The encoded protein is CASSVAGTGNWYEQFF.

This chain uses TRBV6-5 with TRBJ1-2; D gene unclear. Between the trimmed V and J ends, which lost 5 bases and 4 bases, there was a span of 14 bases. Per germline, CDR1 MNHEY and CDR2 SVGAGI. This CDR3 has 14 residues. Written as DNA, the CDR3 is TGTGCCAGCAGTCCCCGGCCGAGCATCTATGGCTACACCTTC. Translation gives CASSPRPSIYGYTF.

This clonotype was recorded at least ten times. The DNA for the CDR3 is TGTGCCAGCAGTTACTCCGCTAGCGAGCAGTACTTC. This codes for CASSYSASEQYF. V gene TRBV6-6 combines with J gene TRBJ2-7; D is ambiguous. This CDR3 has 12 amino acids. The germline V gene has CDR1 MNHNY and CDR2 SVGAGI (reference sequence). V shed 0 bases and J shed 6 bases, with 6 bases lying between them.

The table lists this clonotype with many counts. This rearrangement joins TRBV10-3 to TRBJ1-1; 8 nucleotides match TRBD1. V dropped 5 bases and J dropped 5; count of bases not matched to a gene: 13. CDR3 size: 16 residues. CDR1 and CDR2 from the germline V gene are ENHRY and SYGVKD. The CDR3 DNA follows: TGTGCCATCAGTCCCGGACAGGGTTCAGGAAGGACTGAAGCTTTCTTT. This codes for CAISPGQGSGRTEAFF.

The chain is built from TRBV20-1 and TRBJ2-7; 8 bases line up with TRBD2. The germline V gene has CDR1 DFQATT and CDR2 SNEGSKA (reference sequence). J gave up 1 base and V 1 base, and 6 bases lay outside the gene matches. The CDR3 covers 15 residues. In nucleotides, the CDR3 is TGCAGTGCTAGAGGGGAGACTAGCGTTTCCTACGAGCAGTACTTC. This translates into CSARGETSVSYEQYF.

The rearrangement joins TRBV20-1 to TRBJ2-1; TRBD2 aligns across 8 bases. The CDR3 is 15 residues long. With V trimmed by 1 base and J by 6 bases, 8 bases remained unmatched. Germline-derived CDR1 and CDR2 are DFQATT and SNEGSKA (reference sequence). Written as DNA, the CDR3 is TGCAGTGCTAGAGTAGCTAGCGGGCTGGGCAATGAGCAGTTCTTC. This sequence encodes CSARVASGLGNEQFF.

The chain joins TRBV9 to TRBJ1-5, with a possible D match to TRBD1 (5 bases). CDR3 length: 14 residues. The ends were cut back, 0 bases at V and 4 bases at J, with 8 bases in the middle. CDR1 is SGDLS and CDR2 is YYNGEE in the germline V gene. The DNA for the CDR3 is TGTGCCAGCAGCGTAGCAGGGAGTAATCAGCCCCAGCATTTT. Encoded protein: CASSVAGSNQPQHF. The whole variable domain, filled in from reference TRBV9 and TRBJ1-5, reads DSGVTQTPKHLITATGQRVTLRCSPRSGDLSVYWYQQSLDQGLQFLIQYYNGEERAKGNILERFSAQQFPDLHSELNLSSLELGDSALYFCASSVAGSNQPQHFGDGTRLSIL.

V is TRBV4-3 and J is TRBJ1-1; 10 nucleotides align to TRBD1. CDR1 and CDR2 from the germline V gene are LGHNA and YSLEER. The V and J ends lost 0 bases and 10 bases, in that order; junction bases with no gene match: 11. This CDR3 is 16 amino acids long. CDR3 DNA: TGCGCCAGCAGCCAAGACGGGACAGGGGCCGCTCCTAGAGCTTTCTTT. This encodes CASSQDGTGAAPRAFF.

The chain combines TRBV5-1 with TRBJ2-7; D is uncertain. CDR1 is SGHRS and CDR2 is YFSETQ in the germline V gene. Trimming left V 3 bases short and J 5 bases short, with 18 bases between. This CDR3 contains 15 residues. Here the CDR3 DNA reads TGCGCCAGCAGCTCTAATGGCGGACCCCCGGACGAGCAGTACTTC. It codes for CASSSNGGPPDEQYF.

In this sample, this clonotype turned up a few times. The rearrangement joins TRBV18 to TRBJ2-7, with D tentatively TRBD1 or TRBD2 (5 bases each). Germline V gene data show CDR1 as KGHSH and CDR2 as LQKENI. The V gene lost 2 bases and the J gene lost 5 bases, with 7 bases spanning the gap. The CDR3 runs 12 residues. CDR3: CASSPLGDEQYF. DNA of the CDR3: TGTGCCAGCTCACCATTGGGGGACGAGCAGTACTTC.

This clonotype showed up just a few times. V is TRBV20-1 and J is TRBJ1-5; D gene ambiguous. The V end was cut by 8 bases, the J end by 1 base, with 9 bases between. Germline values: CDR1 DFQATT, CDR2 SNEGSKA (reference sequence). The CDR3 is 12 residues long. In DNA form, the CDR3 reads TGCAGTTGCGGCAGAAGCAATCAGCCCCAGCATTTT. Translation gives CSCGRSNQPQHF.

This clonotype was picked up many times. CDR3 nucleotide sequence: TGTGCCACCAGCAGAGATTGGACGGAGACCCAGTACTTC. Its protein product is CATSRDWTETQYF. This chain links TRBV15 with TRBJ2-5; D is uncertain. Trimming cost V 0 bases and J 5 bases, with 7 bases left between them. Germline V gene sequence: CDR1 LNHNV, CDR2 YYDKDF (reference sequence). This CDR3 contains 13 residues.

This clonotype occurred many times. The CDR3 spells CSVVRDHRTEAFF. The CDR3 nucleotides are TGCAGCGTTGTAAGGGATCACAGGACTGAAGCTTTCTTT. The chain is built from TRBV29-1 and TRBJ1-1; D is possibly TRBD1 (5 bases). This CDR3 is 13 amino acids long. Germline lookup yields CDR1 SQVTM and CDR2 ANQGSEA. Trimming removed 4 bases from V and 5 bases from J, with 14 bases in between.

V usage is TRBV27 and J usage is TRBJ1-2; D remains ambiguous. This CDR3 spans 16 amino acids. Between the trimmed V and J ends, which lost 0 bases and 3 bases, there was a span of 14 bases. CDR1 is MNHEY and CDR2 is SMNVEV in the germline V gene (reference sequence). CDR3 loop: CASSLSWTVGHYGYTF. CDR3 coding DNA: TGTGCCAGCAGTTTATCGTGGACCGTCGGTCACTATGGCTACACCTTC.

Ten or more counts support this clonotype. The chain joins TRBV29-1 to TRBJ1-6; TRBD1 is a possible D gene (5 bases). CDR3 length: 16 amino acids. Germline V gene lookup returns CDR1 SQVTM and CDR2 ANQGSEA. The germline V and J ends were trimmed by 7 bases and 7 bases, with 23 bases remaining between them. CDR3 in amino acids: CSAGGGRGIGNSPLHF. The CDR3 DNA is TGCAGCGCCGGGGGGGGACGTGGGATAGGGAATTCACCCCTCCACTTT.

This clonotype came up many times. The junction shows a germline mismatch at one end, possibly a read error. The J gene is TRBJ2-1, the V gene TRBV7-7, with TRBD1 identical over 9 bases. CDR3 length: 13 residues. Germline CDR1 reads SSHAT; CDR2 reads FNYEAQ (reference sequence). CDR3 amino acids: CASSLQGANEQFF. In DNA form, the CDR3 reads TGTGCTAGCAGCTTACAGGGGGCTAATGAGCAGTTCTTC.

This clonotype was found a few times. In DNA form, the CDR3 reads TGTGCCAGCGACTGGGGCCAGAGGACCGGGGAGCTGTTTTTT. This codes for CASDWGQRTGELFF. The genes are TRBV7-9 and TRBJ2-2, with D possibly being TRBD1 (5 bases). The germline V gene encodes CDR1 SEHNR and CDR2 FQNEAQ (reference sequence). The CDR3 runs 14 residues. The V end lost 8 bases, the J end lost 5 bases, and 15 bases lay between the germline ends.

The chain couples TRBV5-6 to TRBJ2-7; D unclear. The length of the CDR3 is 13 residues. V gave up 4 bases and J gave up 6 bases, with 14 bases separating them. The germline V gene has CDR1 SGHDT and CDR2 YYEEEE. CDR3 loop: CASSRPDGREQYF. CDR3 coding DNA: TGTGCCAGCAGCCGACCGGACGGTCGCGAGCAGTACTTC.

This chain links TRBV5-1 with TRBJ2-5; 7 nucleotides agree with TRBD1. This CDR3 spans 13 amino acids. Germline CDR1 SGHRS, CDR2 YFSETQ. After removal of 5 bases from V and 5 bases from J, the junction contained 6 bases not matched to a gene. The CDR3 DNA follows: TGCGCCAGCAGGTCTCTACAGGGGGAGACCCAGTACTTC. This sequence encodes CASRSLQGETQYF.